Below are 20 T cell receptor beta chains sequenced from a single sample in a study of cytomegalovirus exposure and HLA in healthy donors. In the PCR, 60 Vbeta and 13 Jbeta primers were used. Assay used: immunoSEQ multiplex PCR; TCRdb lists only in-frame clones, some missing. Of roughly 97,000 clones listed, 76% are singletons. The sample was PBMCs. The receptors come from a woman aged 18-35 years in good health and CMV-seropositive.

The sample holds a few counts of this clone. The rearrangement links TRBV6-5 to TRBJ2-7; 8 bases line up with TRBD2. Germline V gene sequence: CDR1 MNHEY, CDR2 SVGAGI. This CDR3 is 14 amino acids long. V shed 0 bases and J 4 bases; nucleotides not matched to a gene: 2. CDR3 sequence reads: CASSYSIAGYEQYF. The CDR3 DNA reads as TGTGCCAGCAGTTACTCGATAGCGGGATACGAGCAGTACTTC.

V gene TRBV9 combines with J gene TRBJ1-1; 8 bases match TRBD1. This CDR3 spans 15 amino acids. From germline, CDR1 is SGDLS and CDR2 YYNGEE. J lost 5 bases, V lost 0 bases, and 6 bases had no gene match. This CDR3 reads CASSVALTGETEAFF. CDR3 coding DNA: TGTGCCAGCAGCGTAGCCTTGACAGGGGAAACTGAAGCTTTCTTT.

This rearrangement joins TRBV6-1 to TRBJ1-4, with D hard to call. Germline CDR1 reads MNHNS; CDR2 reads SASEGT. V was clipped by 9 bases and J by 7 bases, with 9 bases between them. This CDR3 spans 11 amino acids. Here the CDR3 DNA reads TGTGCCAGTACGTACGGTGAAAAACTGTTTTTT. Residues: CASTYGEKLFF.

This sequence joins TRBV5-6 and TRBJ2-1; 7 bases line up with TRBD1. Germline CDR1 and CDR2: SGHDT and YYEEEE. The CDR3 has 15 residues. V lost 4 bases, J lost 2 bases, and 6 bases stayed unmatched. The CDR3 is CASSARQGTYNEQFF. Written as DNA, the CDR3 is TGTGCCAGCAGCGCCCGACAGGGCACCTACAATGAGCAGTTCTTC.

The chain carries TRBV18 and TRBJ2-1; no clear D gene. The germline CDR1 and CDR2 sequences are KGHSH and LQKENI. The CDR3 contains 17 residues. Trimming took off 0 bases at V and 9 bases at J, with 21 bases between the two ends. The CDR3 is CASSPPPTLKMTPEQFF. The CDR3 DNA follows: TGTGCCAGCTCACCACCGCCTACCCTAAAGATGACACCTGAGCAGTTCTTC.

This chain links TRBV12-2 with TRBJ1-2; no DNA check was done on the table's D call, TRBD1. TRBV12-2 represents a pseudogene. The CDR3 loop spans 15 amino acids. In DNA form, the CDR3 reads TGTGCAAGTCGCAACCGGGACAGGGACTATCGCGGCTACACCTTC. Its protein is CASRNRDRDYRGYTF.

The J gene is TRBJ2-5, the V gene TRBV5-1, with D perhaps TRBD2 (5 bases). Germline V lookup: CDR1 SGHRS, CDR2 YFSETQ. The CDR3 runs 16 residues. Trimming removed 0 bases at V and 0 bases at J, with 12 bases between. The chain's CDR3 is CASSLASPRYQETQYF. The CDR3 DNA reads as TGCGCCAGCAGCTTGGCTAGCCCTAGGTACCAAGAGACCCAGTACTTC.

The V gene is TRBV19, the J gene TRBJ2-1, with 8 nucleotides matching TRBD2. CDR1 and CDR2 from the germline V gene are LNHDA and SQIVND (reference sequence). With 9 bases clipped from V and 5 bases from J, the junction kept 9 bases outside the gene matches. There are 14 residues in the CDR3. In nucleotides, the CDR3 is TGTGCCAGCACCGGGACTAGATTTGACAATGAGCAGTTCTTC. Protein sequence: CASTGTRFDNEQFF.

The CDR3 nucleotides read TGTGCCATCAGTACTGGGACAGCTGAAGGAGCTTTCTTT. This codes for CAISTGTAEGAFF. The chain couples TRBV10-3 to TRBJ1-1; 7 bases map to TRBD1. J lost 10 bases, V lost 5 bases, and 10 bases had no gene match. Germline CDR1 and CDR2: ENHRY and SYGVKD. The CDR3 is 13 residues long.

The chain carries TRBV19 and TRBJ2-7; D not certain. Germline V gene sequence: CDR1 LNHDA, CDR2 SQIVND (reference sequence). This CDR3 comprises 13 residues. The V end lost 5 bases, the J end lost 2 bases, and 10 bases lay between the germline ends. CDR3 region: CASSPGIPYEQYF. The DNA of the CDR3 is TGTGCCAGTAGTCCTGGCATCCCCTACGAGCAGTACTTC.

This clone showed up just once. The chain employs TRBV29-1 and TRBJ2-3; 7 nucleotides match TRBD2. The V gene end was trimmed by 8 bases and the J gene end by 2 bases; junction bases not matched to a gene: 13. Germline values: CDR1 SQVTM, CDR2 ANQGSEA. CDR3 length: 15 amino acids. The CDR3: CSFWGKAGATDTQYF. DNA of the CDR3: TGCAGCTTTTGGGGAAAGGCGGGAGCCACAGATACGCAGTATTTT.

The CDR3 DNA follows: TGTGCCAGCAGCCAAAAAGACAGGGCTCGAGGCTACACCTTC. It translates to CASSQKDRARGYTF. The J gene is TRBJ1-2, the V gene TRBV6-1; TRBD1 agrees at 7 bases. V lost 6 bases and J lost 8; bases outside the gene matches: 12. Germline V gene data show CDR1 as MNHNS and CDR2 as SASEGT. The CDR3 runs to 14 residues.

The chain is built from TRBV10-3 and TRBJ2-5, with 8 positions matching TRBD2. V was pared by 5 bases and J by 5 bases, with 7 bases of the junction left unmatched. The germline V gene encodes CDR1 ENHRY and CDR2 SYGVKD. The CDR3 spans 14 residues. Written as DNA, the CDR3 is TGTGCCATCAGTCCCCGGGGGGGCGGCGAGACCCAGTACTTC. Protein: CAISPRGGGETQYF.

CDR3 protein: CASRVEGVKGELFF. CDR3 DNA: TGTGCCAGCAGGGTCGAGGGCGTCAAGGGGGAGCTGTTTTTT. V usage is TRBV5-4 and J usage is TRBJ2-2; D perhaps matches TRBD2 (5 bases). This CDR3 has 14 amino acids. The germline V gene has CDR1 SGHNT and CDR2 YYREEE (reference sequence). V was clipped by 5 bases and J by 8 bases, with 16 bases between them.

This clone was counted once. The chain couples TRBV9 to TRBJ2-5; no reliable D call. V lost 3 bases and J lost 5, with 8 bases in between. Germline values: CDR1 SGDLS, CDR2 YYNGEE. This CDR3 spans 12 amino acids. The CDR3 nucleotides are TGTGCCAGCAGCGACTACGGGGAGACCCAGTACTTC. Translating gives CASSDYGETQYF.

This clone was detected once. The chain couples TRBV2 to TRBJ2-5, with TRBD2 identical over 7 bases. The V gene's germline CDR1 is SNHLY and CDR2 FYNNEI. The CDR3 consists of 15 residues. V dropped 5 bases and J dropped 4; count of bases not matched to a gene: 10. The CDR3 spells CASSSTSASGETQYF. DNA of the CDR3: TGTGCCAGCAGTTCAACGTCAGCTAGCGGAGAGACCCAGTACTTC.

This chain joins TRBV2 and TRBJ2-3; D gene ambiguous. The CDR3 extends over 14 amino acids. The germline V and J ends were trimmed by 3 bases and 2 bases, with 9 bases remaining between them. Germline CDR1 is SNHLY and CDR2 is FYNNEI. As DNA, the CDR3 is TGTGCCAGCAGTGAGAGTAGACTCACAGATACGCAGTATTTT. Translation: CASSESRLTDTQYF.

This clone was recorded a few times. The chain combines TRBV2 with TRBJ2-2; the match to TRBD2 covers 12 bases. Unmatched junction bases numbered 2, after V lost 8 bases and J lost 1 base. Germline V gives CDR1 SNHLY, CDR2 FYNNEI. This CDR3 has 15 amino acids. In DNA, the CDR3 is TGTGCCAGCGCGGGACTAGCGGGGAACACCGGGGAGCTGTTTTTT. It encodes CASAGLAGNTGELFF.

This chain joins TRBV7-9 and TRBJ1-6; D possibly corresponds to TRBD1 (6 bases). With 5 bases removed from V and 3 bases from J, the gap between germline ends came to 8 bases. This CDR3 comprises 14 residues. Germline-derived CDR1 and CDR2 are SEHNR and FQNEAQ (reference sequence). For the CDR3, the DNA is TGTGCCAGCAGCCCACAGGGCTATAATTCACCCCTCCACTTT. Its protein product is CASSPQGYNSPLHF.

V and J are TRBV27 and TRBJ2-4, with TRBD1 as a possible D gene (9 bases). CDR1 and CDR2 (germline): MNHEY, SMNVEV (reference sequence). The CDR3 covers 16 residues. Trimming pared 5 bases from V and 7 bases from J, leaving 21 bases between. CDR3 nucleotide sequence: TGTGCCAGCAGTCGGGGGGGGACAGGGACTTGGAACATTCAGTACTTC. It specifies CASSRGGTGTWNIQYF.